The present entry profiles one TCR beta chain with its context. Its antigen is unidentified. With 3 bases clipped from V and 6 bases from J, the junction kept 7 bases outside the gene matches. Looked up from germline, CDR1 is LNHDA and CDR2 is SQIVND (reference sequence). This CDR3 is 15 amino acids long. PCR amplification relied on 60 Vbeta primers (plus 13 Jbeta primers). Method: immunoSEQ multiplex PCR; TCRdb's copy keeps in-frame clones and lacks some. The sample shows 190,000 or so clones, roughly four fifths of them seen only once. This entry comes from a study of cytomegalovirus exposure and HLA in healthy donors. The wider study: Among about 179 million T cells, an earlier analysis found 117 million unique TCR beta sequences. The Caucasian-associated ancestry cluster contained around four fifths of the approximately 430 genotyped donors. Findings of the study overall: In an earlier analysis, most TCR beta V segments were productive about 87% or about 30% of the time. From TCR beta sequences, most subjects' HLA-A and HLA-B alleles were reportedly predicted accurately.

This chain uses TRBV19 with TRBJ1-2; 10 nucleotides agree with TRBD1. The sequence was collected from a man aged 45-60 years in good health and CMV-seronegative. What was sequenced was PBMCs. CDR3 coding DNA: TGTGCCAGTAGTATTTGGTCCGGGACAGGGGATGGCTACACCTTC. This translates into CASSIWSGTGDGYTF. Full variable domain (remainder filled in from reference TRBV19 and TRBJ1-2): DGGITQSPKYLFRKEGQNVTLSCEQNLNHDAMYWYRQDPGQGLRLIYYSQIVNDFQKGDIAEGYSVSREKKESFPLTVTSAQKNPTAFYLCASSIWSGTGDGYTFGSGTRLTVV.